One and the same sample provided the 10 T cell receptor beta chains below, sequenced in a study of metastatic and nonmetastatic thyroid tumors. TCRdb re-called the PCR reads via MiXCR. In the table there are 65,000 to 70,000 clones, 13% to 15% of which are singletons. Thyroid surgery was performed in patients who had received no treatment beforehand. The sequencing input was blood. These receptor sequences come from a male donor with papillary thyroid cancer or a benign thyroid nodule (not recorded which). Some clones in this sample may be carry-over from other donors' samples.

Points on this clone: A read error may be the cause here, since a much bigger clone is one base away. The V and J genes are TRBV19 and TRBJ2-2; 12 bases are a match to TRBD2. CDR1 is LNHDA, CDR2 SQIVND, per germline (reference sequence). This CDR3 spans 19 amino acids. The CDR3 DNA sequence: TGTGCCAGTGGTATAGCCGTCCTAGCGGGAGGGCCGCTCACCGGGGAGCTGTTTTTT. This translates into CASGIAVLAGGPLTGELFF. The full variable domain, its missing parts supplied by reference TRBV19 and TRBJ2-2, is DGGITQSPKYLFRKEGQNVTLSCEQNLNHDAMYWYRQDPGQGLRLIYYSQIVNDFQKGDIAEGYSVSREKKESFPLTVTSAQKNPTAFYLCASGIAVLAGGPLTGELFFGEGSRLTVL.

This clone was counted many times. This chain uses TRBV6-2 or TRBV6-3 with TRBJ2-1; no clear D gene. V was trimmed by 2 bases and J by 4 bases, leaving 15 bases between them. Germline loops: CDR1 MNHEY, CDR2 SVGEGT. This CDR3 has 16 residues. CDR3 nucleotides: TGTGCCAGCAGTTACCCCCTAGGCAGTATATACAATGAGCAGTTCTTC. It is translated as CASSYPLGSIYNEQFF.

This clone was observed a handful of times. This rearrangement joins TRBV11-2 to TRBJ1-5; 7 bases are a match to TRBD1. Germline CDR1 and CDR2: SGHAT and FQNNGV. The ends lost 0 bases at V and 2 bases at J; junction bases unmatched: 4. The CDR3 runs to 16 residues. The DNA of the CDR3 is TGTGCCAGCAGCTTAGATCACAGGGGAGGCAATCAGCCCCAGCATTTT. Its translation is CASSLDHRGGNQPQHF. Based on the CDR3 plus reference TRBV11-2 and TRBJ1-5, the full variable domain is EAGVAQSPRYKIIEKRQSVAFWCNPISGHATLYWYQQILGQGPKLLIQFQNNGVVDDSQLPKDRFSAERLKGVDSTLKIQPAKLEDSAVYLCASSLDHRGGNQPQHFGDGTRLSIL.

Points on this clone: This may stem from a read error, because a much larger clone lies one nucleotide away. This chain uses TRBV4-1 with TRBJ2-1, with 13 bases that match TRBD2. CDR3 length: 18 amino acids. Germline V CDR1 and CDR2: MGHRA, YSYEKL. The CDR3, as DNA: TGCTCCAGCAGCCATTCGACTTGGACTAGCGGGAGCCACAATGAGCAGTTCTTC. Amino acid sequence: CSSSHSTWTSGSHNEQFF.

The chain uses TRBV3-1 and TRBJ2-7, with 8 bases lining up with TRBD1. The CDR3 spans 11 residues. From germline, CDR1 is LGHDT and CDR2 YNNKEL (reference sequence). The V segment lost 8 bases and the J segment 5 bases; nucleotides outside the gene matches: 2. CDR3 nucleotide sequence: TGTGCCAGCGGACAGGGTAACGAGCAGTACTTC. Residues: CASGQGNEQYF.

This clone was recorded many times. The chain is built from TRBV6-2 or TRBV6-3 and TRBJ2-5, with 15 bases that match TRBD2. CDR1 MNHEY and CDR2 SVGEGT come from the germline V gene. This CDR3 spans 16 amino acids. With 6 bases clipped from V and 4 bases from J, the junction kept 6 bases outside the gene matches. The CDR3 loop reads CASSLGLAGGRETQYF. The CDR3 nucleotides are TGTGCCAGCAGCTTGGGACTAGCGGGAGGACGAGAGACCCAGTACTTC.

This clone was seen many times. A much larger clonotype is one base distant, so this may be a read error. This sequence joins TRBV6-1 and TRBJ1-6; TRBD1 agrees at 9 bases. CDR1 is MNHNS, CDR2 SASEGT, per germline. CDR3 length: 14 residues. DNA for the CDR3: TGTGCCGGCAGCCGGGACAGGGAAGCTTCACCCCTCCACTTT. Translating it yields CAGSRDREASPLHF.

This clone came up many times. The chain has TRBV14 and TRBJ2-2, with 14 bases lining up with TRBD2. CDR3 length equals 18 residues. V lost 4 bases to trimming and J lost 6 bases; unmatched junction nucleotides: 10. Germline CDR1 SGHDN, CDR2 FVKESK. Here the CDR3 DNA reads TGTGCCAGCAGCCCGCCAGGACTAGCGGGAGGTCCGTCCGGGGAGCTGTTTTTT. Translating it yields CASSPPGLAGGPSGELFF.

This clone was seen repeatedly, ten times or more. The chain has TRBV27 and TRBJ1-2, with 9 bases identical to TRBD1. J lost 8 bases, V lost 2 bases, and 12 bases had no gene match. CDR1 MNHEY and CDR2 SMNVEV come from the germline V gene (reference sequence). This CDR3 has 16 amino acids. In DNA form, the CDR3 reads TGTGCCAGCAGTTTAACCCCCGAACAGGGGGCGGGAGGCTACACCTTC. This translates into CASSLTPEQGAGGYTF.

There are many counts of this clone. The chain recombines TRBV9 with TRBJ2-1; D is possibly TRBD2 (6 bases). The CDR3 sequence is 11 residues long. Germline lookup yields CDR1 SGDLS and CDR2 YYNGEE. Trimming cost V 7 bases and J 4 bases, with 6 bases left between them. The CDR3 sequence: CASGGYNEQFF. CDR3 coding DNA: TGTGCCAGCGGGGGGTACAATGAGCAGTTCTTC.